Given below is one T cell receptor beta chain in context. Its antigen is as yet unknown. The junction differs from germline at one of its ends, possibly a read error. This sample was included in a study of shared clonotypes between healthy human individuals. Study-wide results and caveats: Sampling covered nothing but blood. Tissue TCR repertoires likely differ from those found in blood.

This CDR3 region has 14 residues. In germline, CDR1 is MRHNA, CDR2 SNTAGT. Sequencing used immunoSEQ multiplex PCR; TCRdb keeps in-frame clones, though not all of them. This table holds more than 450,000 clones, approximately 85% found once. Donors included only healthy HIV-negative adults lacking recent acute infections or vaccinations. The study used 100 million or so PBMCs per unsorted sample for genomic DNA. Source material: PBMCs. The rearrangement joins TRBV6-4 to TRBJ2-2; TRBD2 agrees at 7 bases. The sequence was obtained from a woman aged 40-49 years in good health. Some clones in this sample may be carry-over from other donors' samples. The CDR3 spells CTSSALADWGELFF. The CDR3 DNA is TGTACCAGCAGTGCCCTAGCGGATTGGGGGGAGCTGTTTTTT.